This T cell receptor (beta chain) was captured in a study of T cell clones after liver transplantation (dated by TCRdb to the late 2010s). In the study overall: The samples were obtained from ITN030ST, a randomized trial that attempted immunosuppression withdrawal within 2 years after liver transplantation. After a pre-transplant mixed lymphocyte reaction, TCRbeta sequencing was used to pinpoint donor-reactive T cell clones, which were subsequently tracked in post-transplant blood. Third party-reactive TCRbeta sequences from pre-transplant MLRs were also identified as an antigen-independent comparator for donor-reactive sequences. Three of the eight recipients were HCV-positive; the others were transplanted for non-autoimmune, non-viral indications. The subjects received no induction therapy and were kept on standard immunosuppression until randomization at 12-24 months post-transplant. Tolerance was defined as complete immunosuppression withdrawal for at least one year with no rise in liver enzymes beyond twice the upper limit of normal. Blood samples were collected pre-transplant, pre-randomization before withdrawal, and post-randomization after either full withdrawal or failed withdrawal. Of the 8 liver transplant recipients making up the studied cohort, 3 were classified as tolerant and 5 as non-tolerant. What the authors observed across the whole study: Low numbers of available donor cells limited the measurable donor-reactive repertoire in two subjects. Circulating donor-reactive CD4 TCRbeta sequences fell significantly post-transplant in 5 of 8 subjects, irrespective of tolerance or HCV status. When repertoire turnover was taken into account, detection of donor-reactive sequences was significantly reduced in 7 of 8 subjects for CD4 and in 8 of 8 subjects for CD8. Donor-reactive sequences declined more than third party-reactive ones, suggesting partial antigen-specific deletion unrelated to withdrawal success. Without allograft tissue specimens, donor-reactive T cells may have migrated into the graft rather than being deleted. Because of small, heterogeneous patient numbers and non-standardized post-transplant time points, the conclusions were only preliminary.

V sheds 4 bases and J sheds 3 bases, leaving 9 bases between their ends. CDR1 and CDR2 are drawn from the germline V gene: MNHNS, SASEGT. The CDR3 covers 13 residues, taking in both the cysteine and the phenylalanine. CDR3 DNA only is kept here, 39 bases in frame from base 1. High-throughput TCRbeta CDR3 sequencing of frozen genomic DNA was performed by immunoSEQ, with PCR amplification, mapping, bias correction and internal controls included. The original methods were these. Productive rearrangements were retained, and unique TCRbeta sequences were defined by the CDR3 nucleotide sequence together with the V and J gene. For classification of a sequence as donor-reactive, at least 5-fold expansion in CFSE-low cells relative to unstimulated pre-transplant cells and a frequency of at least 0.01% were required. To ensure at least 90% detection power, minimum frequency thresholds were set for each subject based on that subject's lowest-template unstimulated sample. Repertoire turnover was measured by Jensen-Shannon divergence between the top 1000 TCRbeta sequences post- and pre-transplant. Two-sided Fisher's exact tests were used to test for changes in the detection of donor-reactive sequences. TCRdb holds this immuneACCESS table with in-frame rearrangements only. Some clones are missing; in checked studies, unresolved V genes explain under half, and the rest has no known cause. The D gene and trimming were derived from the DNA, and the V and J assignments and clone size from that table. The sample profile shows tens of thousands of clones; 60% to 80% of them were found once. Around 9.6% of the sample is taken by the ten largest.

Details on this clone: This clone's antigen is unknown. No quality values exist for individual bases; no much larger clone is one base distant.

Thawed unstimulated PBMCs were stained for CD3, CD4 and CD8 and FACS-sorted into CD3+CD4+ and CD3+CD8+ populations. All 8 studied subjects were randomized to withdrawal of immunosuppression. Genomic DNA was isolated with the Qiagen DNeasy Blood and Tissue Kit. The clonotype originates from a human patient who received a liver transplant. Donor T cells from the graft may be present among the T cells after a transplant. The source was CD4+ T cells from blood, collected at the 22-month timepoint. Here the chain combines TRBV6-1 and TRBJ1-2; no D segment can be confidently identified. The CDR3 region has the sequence CASSGTTDYGYTF. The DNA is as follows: TGTGCCAGCAGTGGAACCACAGACTATGGCTACACCTTC.